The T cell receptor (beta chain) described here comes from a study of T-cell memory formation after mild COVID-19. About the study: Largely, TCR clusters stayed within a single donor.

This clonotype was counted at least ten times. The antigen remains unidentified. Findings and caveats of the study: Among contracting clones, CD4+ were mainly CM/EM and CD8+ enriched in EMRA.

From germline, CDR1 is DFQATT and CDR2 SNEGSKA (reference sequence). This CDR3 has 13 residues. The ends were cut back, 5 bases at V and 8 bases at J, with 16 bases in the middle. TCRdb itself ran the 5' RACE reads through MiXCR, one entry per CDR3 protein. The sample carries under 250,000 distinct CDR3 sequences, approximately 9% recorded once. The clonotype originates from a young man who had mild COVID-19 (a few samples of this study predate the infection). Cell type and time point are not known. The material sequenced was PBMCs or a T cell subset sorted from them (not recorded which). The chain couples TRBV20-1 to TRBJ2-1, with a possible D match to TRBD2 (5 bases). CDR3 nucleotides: TGCAGTGCTCCGGACTCAAGAGAGGATGAGCAGTTCTTC. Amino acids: CSAPDSREDEQFF.